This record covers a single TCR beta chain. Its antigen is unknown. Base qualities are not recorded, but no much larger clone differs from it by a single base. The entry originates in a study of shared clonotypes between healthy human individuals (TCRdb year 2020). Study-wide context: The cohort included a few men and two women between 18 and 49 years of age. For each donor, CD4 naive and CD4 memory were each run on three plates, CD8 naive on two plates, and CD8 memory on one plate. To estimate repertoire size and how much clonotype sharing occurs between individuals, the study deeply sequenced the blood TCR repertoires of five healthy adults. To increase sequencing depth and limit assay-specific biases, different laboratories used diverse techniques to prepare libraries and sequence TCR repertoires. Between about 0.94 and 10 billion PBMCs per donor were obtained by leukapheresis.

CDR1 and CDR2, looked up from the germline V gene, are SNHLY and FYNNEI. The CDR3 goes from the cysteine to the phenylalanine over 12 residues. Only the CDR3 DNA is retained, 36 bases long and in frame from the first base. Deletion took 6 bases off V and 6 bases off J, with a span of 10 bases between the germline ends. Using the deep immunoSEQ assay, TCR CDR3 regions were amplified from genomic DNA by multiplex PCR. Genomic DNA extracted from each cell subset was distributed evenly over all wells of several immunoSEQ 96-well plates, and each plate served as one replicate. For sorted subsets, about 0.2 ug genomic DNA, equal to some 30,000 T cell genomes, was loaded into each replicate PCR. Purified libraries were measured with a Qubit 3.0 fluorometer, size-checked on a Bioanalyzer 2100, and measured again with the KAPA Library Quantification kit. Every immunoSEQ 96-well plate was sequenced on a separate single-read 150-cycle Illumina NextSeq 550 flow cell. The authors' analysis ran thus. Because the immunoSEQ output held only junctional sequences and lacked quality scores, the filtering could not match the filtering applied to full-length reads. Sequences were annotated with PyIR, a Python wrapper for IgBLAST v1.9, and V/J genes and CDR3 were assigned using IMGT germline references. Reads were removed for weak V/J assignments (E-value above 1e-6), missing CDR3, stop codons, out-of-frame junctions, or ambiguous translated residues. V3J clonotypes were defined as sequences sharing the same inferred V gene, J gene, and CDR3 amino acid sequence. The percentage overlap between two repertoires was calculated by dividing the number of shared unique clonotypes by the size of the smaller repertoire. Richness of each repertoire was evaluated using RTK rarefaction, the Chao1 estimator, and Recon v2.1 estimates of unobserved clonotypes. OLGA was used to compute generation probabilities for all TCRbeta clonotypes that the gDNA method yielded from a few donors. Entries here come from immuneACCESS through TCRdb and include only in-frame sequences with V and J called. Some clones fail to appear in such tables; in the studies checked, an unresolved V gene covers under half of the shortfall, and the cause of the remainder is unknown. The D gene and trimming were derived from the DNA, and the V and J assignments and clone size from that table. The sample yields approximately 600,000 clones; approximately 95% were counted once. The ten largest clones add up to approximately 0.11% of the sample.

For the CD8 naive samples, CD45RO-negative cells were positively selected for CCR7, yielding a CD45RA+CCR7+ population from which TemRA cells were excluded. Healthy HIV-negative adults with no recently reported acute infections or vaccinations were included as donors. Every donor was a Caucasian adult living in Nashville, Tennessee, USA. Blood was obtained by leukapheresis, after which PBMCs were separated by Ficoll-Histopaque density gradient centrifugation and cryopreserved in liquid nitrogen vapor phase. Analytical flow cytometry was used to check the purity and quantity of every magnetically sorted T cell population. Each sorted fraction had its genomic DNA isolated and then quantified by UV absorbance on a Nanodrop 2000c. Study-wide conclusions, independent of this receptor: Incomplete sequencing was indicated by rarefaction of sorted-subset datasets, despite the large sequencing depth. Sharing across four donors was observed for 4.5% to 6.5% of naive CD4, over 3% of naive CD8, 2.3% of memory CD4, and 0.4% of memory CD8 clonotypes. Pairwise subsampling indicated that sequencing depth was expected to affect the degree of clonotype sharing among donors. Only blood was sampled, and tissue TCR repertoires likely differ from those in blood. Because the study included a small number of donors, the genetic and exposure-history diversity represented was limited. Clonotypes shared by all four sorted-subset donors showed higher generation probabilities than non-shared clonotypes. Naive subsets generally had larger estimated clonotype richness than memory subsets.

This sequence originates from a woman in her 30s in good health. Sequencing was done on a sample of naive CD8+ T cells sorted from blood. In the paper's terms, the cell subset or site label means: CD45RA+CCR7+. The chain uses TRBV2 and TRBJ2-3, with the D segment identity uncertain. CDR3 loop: CASRGLGDTQYF. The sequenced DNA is TGTGCCAGCAGGGGGTTGGGGGATACGCAGTATTTT.